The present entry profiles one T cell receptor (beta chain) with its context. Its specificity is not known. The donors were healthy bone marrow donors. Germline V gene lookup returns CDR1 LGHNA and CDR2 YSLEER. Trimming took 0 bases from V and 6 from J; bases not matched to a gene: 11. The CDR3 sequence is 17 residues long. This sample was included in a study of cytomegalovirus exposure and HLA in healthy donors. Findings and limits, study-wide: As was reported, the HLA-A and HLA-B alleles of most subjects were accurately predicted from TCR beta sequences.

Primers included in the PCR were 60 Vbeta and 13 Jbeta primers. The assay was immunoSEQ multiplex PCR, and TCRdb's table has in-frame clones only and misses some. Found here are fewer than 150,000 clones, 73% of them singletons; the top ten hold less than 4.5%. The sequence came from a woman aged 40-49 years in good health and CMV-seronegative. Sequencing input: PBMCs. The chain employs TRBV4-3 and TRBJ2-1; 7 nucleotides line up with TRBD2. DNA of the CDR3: TGCGCCAGCAGCCAAGAAAGGGGAGGGGTATGGGTCAATGAGCAGTTCTTC. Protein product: CASSQERGGVWVNEQFF.